Shown below are 19 T cell receptor beta chains from a single sample sequenced in a study of blood T cell repertoires in COVID-19. Libraries were prepared by immunoSEQ multiplex PCR; TCRdb keeps only in-frame clonotypes and omits some of them. The sample consists of about 210,000 clones, approximately 84% of them appearing once. The sample taken for sequencing was peripheral blood. These receptors all come from a woman between 45 and 60 years old with active or convalescent COVID-19.

V usage is TRBV11-2 and J usage is TRBJ2-5, with 11 bases identical to TRBD2. V lost 4 bases and J lost 5; bases outside the gene matches: 6. Germline CDR1 reads SGHAT; CDR2 reads FQNNGV. This CDR3 is 15 amino acids long. CDR3 in DNA: TGTGCCAGCAGCTACCAGACTAGCGGGATGGAGACCCAGTACTTC. It codes for CASSYQTSGMETQYF.

V gene TRBV5-1 combines with J gene TRBJ2-7; 9 bases are a match to TRBD1. The V gene end was trimmed by 6 bases and the J gene end by 0 bases; junction bases not matched to a gene: 4. This CDR3 has 14 amino acids. Germline values: CDR1 SGHRS, CDR2 YFSETQ. CDR3 nucleotides: TGCGCCAGCACCCCGACAGGGGGCTCCTACGAGCAGTACTTC. Encoded protein: CASTPTGGSYEQYF.

V gene TRBV7-2 combines with J gene TRBJ2-3, with 7 bases aligning to TRBD2. The CDR3 sequence is 14 residues long. Germline V gene data show CDR1 as SGHTA and CDR2 as FQGNSA. V trimming: 5 bases; J trimming: 2 bases; junction bases outside the gene matches: 4. The DNA for the CDR3 is TGTGCCAGCAGCGGGGGGGAAAACACAGATACGCAGTATTTT. The encoded protein is CASSGGENTDTQYF.

This chain joins TRBV3-1 (or the pseudogene TRBV3-2) and TRBJ2-5; 9 nucleotides agree with TRBD1. Germline V gene lookup returns CDR1 LGHDT and CDR2 YNNKEL (reference sequence). V was pared by 4 bases and J by 5 bases, with 5 bases of the junction left unmatched. This CDR3 comprises 14 residues. DNA of the CDR3: TGTGCCAGCAGCCCACAGGGGGCGTGGGAGACCCAGTACTTC. This translates into CASSPQGAWETQYF.

This sequence joins TRBV5-1 and TRBJ2-3; 10 bases fit TRBD2. Germline CDR1 is SGHRS and CDR2 is YFSETQ. CDR3 size: 17 residues. The V segment lost 7 bases and the J segment 1 base; nucleotides outside the gene matches: 12. The DNA of the CDR3 is TGCGCCAGCCGAGCAGCGGGAGGGCCGTGGCGCACAGATACGCAGTATTTT. This codes for CASRAAGGPWRTDTQYF.

The J gene is TRBJ2-5, the V gene TRBV14; 9 bases map to TRBD1. The CDR3 sequence is 18 residues long. The germline gives CDR1 SGHDN, CDR2 FVKESK. V was clipped by 4 bases and J by 0 bases; unmatched bases: 12. This CDR3 is CASSPRDRVFIYQETQYF. CDR3 sequence (DNA): TGTGCCAGCAGCCCCCGGGACAGGGTTTTCATTTACCAAGAGACCCAGTACTTC.

The gene calls are TRBV5-1 and TRBJ1-4; D is unclear. Germline V lookup: CDR1 SGHRS, CDR2 YFSETQ. The V end was cut by 4 bases, the J end by 7 bases, with 8 bases between. This CDR3 has 12 residues. CDR3 sequence reads: CASSRDGEKLFF. The DNA for the CDR3 is TGCGCCAGCAGCAGAGATGGTGAAAAACTGTTTTTT.

V gene TRBV4-2 combines with J gene TRBJ2-1; unclear D gene. This CDR3 is 12 amino acids long. Germline V gene data show CDR1 as LGHNA and CDR2 as YNFKEQ. The V and J ends lost 2 bases and 5 bases respectively, with 4 bases between them. The CDR3 here is CASSQRDNEQFF. The CDR3 DNA reads as TGTGCCAGCAGCCAAAGAGACAATGAGCAGTTCTTC.

There are a few counts of this clone. In nucleotides, the CDR3 is TGCGCCAGCAGCTTGGCCGGGGGGGCTTACAATGAGCAGTTCTTC. It translates to CASSLAGGAYNEQFF. The genes are TRBV5-1 and TRBJ2-1; 8 nucleotides line up with TRBD2. CDR3 length: 15 amino acids. Germline CDR1 reads SGHRS; CDR2 reads YFSETQ. Losses at the gene ends were 0 bases for V and 4 bases for J; bases not matched to a gene: 3.

The rearrangement uses TRBV27 and TRBJ1-3; D ambiguous. The CDR3 spans 16 residues. Germline V gene sequence: CDR1 MNHEY, CDR2 SMNVEV (reference sequence). The germline V and J ends were trimmed by 5 bases and 0 bases, with 14 bases remaining between them. This chain's CDR3 is CASSPSLGLSGNTIYF. DNA for the CDR3: TGTGCCAGCAGTCCCAGTCTGGGCCTCTCTGGAAACACCATATATTTT.

The chain links TRBV7-9 to TRBJ1-2, with no clear D. CDR3 size: 14 residues. The V gene's germline CDR1 is SEHNR and CDR2 FQNEAQ (reference sequence). V was cut by 3 bases and J by 4 bases, with 12 bases left in between. CDR3 sequence (DNA): TGTGCCAGCAGCTTTAACGAGGAGGGCTATGGCTACACCTTC. Residues: CASSFNEEGYGYTF.

The genes are TRBV28 and TRBJ2-1, with a possible D match to TRBD2 (6 bases). In germline, CDR1 is MDHEN, CDR2 SYDVKM. V was clipped by 6 bases and J by 4 bases, with 10 bases between them. The CDR3 extends over 13 amino acids. The CDR3 sequence: CASSLGRYNEQFF. CDR3 nucleotide sequence: TGTGCCAGCAGCCTAGGGAGGTACAATGAGCAGTTCTTC. Using reference TRBV28 and TRBJ2-1 for the parts outside the CDR3, the full variable domain is DVKVTQSSRYLVKRTGEKVFLECVQDMDHENMFWYRQDPGLGLRLIYFSYDVKMKEKGDIPEGYSVSREKKERFSLILESASTNQTSMYLCASSLGRYNEQFFGPGTRLTVL.

V and J are TRBV29-1 and TRBJ1-1; a weak D match, TRBD1 (6 bases). Germline CDR1 and CDR2: SQVTM and ANQGSEA. V was shortened by 7 bases and J by 12 bases, with 15 bases between the two germline ends. This CDR3 region has 10 residues. The CDR3 loop is CSARQEDPFF. CDR3 coding DNA: TGCAGCGCCAGACAGGAGGATCCTTTCTTT.

The chain combines TRBV5-5 with TRBJ2-6, with a possible D match to TRBD2 (6 bases). Germline V gene data show CDR1 as SGHKS and CDR2 as YYEKEE (reference sequence). The CDR3 length is 19 residues. V was trimmed by 3 bases and J by 0 bases, leaving 19 bases between them. CDR3 DNA sequence: TGTGCCAGCAGCTCAGGGCCAGGTGGGACTCTCTCTGGGGCCAACGTCCTGACTTTC. Translating it yields CASSSGPGGTLSGANVLTF.

This chain links TRBV28 with TRBJ2-6; tentatively, D is TRBD2 (5 bases). The CDR3 runs to 16 residues. Germline V CDR1 and CDR2: MDHEN, SYDVKM. V lost 0 bases and J lost 0, with 6 bases in between. The CDR3 nucleotides read TGTGCCAGCAGTTTATGGGGGAGCTCTGGGGCCAACGTCCTGACTTTC. This translates into CASSLWGSSGANVLTF.

J is TRBJ2-2 and V is TRBV24-1, with TRBD2 matching over 10 bases. This CDR3 has 18 residues. Germline V gene data show CDR1 as KGHDR and CDR2 as SFDVKD. With V trimmed by 3 bases and J by 1 base, 7 bases remained unmatched. The CDR3 DNA sequence: TGTGCCACCAGTGATCCCGGGGTAGCGGGGGGGAACACCGGGGAGCTGTTTTTT. Translation gives CATSDPGVAGGNTGELFF.

The chain recombines TRBV2 with TRBJ1-4, with 10 nucleotides matching TRBD1. Unmatched junction bases numbered 12, after V lost 7 bases and J lost 7 bases. The CDR3 runs 16 residues. CDR1 and CDR2 from the germline V gene are SNHLY and FYNNEI. The CDR3 region has the DNA TGTGCCAGCAATCGACAGGGGGCTGCTGCTAGTGAAAAACTGTTTTTT. This sequence encodes CASNRQGAAASEKLFF.

The genes are TRBV19 and TRBJ2-4; 7 bases map to TRBD1. The CDR3 is 14 residues long. CDR1 is LNHDA, CDR2 SQIVND, per germline (reference sequence). With 3 bases clipped from V and 9 bases from J, the junction kept 8 bases outside the gene matches. The CDR3 sequence: CASSIGTEVPIQYF. As DNA, the CDR3 is TGTGCCAGTAGTATCGGGACAGAGGTTCCCATTCAGTACTTC.

On this clone itself: Different DNA sequences within this sample yield the same CDR3. The rearrangement links TRBV5-1 to TRBJ2-5; TRBD1 is a possible D gene (5 bases). CDR3 length equals 14 residues. V lost 0 bases and J lost 4, with 10 bases in between. CDR1 is SGHRS and CDR2 is YFSETQ in the germline V gene. The CDR3 DNA sequence: TGCGCCAGCAGCTTGGCCGGACAAGGAGAGACCCAGTACTTC. It encodes CASSLAGQGETQYF.